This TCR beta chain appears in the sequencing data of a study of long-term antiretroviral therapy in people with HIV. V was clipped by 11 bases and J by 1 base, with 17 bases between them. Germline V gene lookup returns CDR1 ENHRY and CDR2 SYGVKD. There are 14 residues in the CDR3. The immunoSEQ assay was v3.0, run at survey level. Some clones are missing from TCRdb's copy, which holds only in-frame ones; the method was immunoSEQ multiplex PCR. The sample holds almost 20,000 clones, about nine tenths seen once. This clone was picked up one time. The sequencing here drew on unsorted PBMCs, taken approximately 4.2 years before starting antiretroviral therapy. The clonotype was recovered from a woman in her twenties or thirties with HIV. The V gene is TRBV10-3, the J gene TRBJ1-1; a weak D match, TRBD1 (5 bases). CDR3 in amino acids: CAAWGQERNTEAFF. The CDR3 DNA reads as TGTGCCGCCTGGGGCCAGGAGAGGAACACTGAAGCTTTCTTT.